A selection of T cell receptor beta chains follows, all from one sample in a study of T cells in Graves' hyperthyroidism and ophthalmopathy. A single record per CDR3 protein comes from TCRdb applying MiXCR to the multiplex PCR reads. The sample includes 750,000 to 900,000 distinct CDR3 sequences, about two fifths seen only once; the top ten take more than 7%. Sequencing used blood. The receptor source for this set is a man between 18 and 35 years old with Graves' hyperthyroidism. Each CDR3 is given with its conserved first and last residue. The order of the fields is CDR3 protein, CDR3 DNA, clone size, D gene, V gene, J gene. The D gene is left open where the match is weak. The size of a clone is reported for some rows only, either as once, few or many, or as a class for expanded clones.

CAISDGQHGYTF	TGTGCCATCAGTGATGGACAGCATGGCTACACCTTC	many	-	TRBV10-3	TRBJ1-2
CASSFRQGQGAGGEKLFF	TGTGCCAGCAGCTTCCGACAGGGACAGGGGGCGGGCGGTGAAAAACTGTTTTTT	-	TRBD1	TRBV7-2	TRBJ1-4
CASSVGYVPYEQYF	TGTGCCAGCAGCGTAGGGTACGTTCCCTACGAGCAGTACTTC	many	-	TRBV9	TRBJ2-7
CASSGTQGPLEQYF	TGTGCCAGCAGCGGGACTCAAGGGCCCCTCGAGCAGTACTTC	-	-	TRBV7-2	TRBJ2-7
CATSRATTGDYGYTF	TGTGCCACCAGCAGAGCCACCACAGGGGACTATGGCTACACCTTC	-	TRBD1	TRBV7-2	TRBJ1-2
CATSRSEGSTEAFF	TGTGCCACCAGCAGATCGGAGGGGAGCACTGAAGCTTTCTTT	many	-	TRBV15	TRBJ1-1
CASSFTSGRYDEQYF	TGTGCCAGCAGTTTTACCAGCGGGAGGTACGACGAGCAGTACTTC	-	TRBD2	TRBV12-3/TRBV12-4	TRBJ2-7
CASSEPGDGGYGYTF	TGTGCCAGCAGTGAACCCGGGGACGGTGGGTATGGCTACACCTTC	many	-	TRBV25-1	TRBJ1-2
CATSSALVSGRPPRETQYF	TGTGCCACCAGCAGTGCCTTAGTCTCTGGACGCCCCCCGAGGGAGACCCAGTACTTC	-	-	TRBV15	TRBJ2-5
CASSTSGGQYGYTF	TGTGCCAGCAGCACCTCAGGGGGCCAATATGGCTACACCTTC	many	TRBD1	TRBV9	TRBJ1-2
CASSSGREETQHF	TGTGCCAGCAGCTCCGGGAGGGAAGAGACCCAGCATTTT	-	-	TRBV11-1	TRBJ1-5
CASSLERFGTGELFF	TGTGCCAGCAGTCTGGAGAGATTTGGCACCGGGGAGCTGTTTTTT	-	-	TRBV2	TRBJ2-2
CSARDARKDTSNQPQHF	TGCAGTGCTAGAGATGCCAGGAAGGATACTAGCAATCAGCCCCAGCATTTT	-	-	TRBV20-1	TRBJ1-5
CATSREASHSYEQYF	TGTGCCACCAGCAGAGAAGCTAGCCATTCCTACGAGCAGTACTTC	many	-	TRBV15	TRBJ2-7
CAGSLQGAGNQPQHF	TGTGCCGGCAGCTTACAGGGGGCAGGCAATCAGCCCCAGCATTTT	-	TRBD1	TRBV7-2	TRBJ1-5
CASSHMSGRAGYEQYF	TGTGCCAGCAGCCATATGAGCGGGAGGGCCGGGTACGAGCAGTACTTC	-	TRBD2	TRBV3-1	TRBJ2-7
CASSQGPNGELFF	TGCGCCAGCAGCCAAGGCCCTAACGGGGAGCTGTTTTTT	few	-	TRBV4-3	TRBJ2-2
CAISENLITGELFF	TGTGCCATCAGTGAGAACCTTATCACCGGGGAGCTGTTTTTT	many	-	TRBV10-3	TRBJ2-2
CASSESMGRETQYF	TGCGCCAGCAGTGAGTCGATGGGAAGAGAGACCCAGTACTTC	-	-	TRBV25-1	TRBJ2-5
CASSPGAGNSPLHF	TGTGCCAGCAGCCCAGGCGCGGGAAATTCACCCCTCCACTTT	many	-	TRBV7-6	TRBJ1-6